Shown below are 9 T cell receptor beta chains from a single sample sequenced in a study of OX40 agonist ivuxolimab in advanced cancers. The method was the immunoSEQ multiplex PCR assay. Drawn from immuneACCESS, this table holds only the in-frame rearrangements with V and J called that TCRdb kept. Clones are partly lost; checked studies trace under half to an unresolved V gene and leave the rest unexplained. The sample yields tens of thousands of clones; approximately 82% were counted once. The leading ten clones occupy about 25% of the sample. This material consisted of CD4+ or CD8+ T cells sorted from blood, taken in a trial of the OX40 agonist ivuxolimab. The receptor set was obtained from an adult with an advanced solid tumor such as melanoma, head and neck, liver or kidney cancer.

The V call is TRBV9, the J call TRBJ2-7, with D unclear. The CDR3 loop spans 14 amino acids. V was trimmed by 3 bases and J by 4 bases, leaving 14 bases between them. Germline V gene data show CDR1 as SGDLS and CDR2 as YYNGEE. DNA of the CDR3: TGTGCCAGCAGCGCCCGCACCGATTGGTACGAGCAGTACTTC. Translating gives CASSARTDWYEQYF.

The gene calls are TRBV5-1 and TRBJ2-2; perhaps TRBD2 as D (6 bases). Germline CDR1 is SGHRS and CDR2 is YFSETQ. The CDR3 has 17 amino acids. The ends were cut back, 1 base at V and 4 bases at J, with 17 bases in the middle. As DNA, the CDR3 is TGCGCCAGCAGCTTGTGGACCCTGGCGGGAAGCACCGGGGAGCTGTTTTTT. Translation: CASSLWTLAGSTGELFF.

CDR3: CASSEGLGIQETQYF. CDR3 DNA sequence: TGTGCCAGCAGCGAGGGACTGGGAATACAAGAGACCCAGTACTTC. The chain carries TRBV9 and TRBJ2-5, with D possibly being TRBD2 (6 bases). Germline assignment: CDR1 SGDLS and CDR2 YYNGEE. This CDR3 region has 15 residues. The V gene lost 3 bases and the J gene lost 2 bases, with 14 bases spanning the gap.

V gene TRBV11-2 combines with J gene TRBJ2-3; D may match TRBD1 or TRBD2 (6 bases each). V lost 5 bases and J lost 0, with 18 bases in between. The CDR3 has 17 amino acids. Germline V CDR1 and CDR2: SGHAT, FQNNGV. This chain's CDR3 is CASSPFGGDTSTDTQYF. DNA for the CDR3: TGTGCCAGCAGCCCCTTCGGGGGCGACACTAGCACAGATACGCAGTATTTT.

The chain uses TRBV19 and TRBJ1-2; D perhaps matches TRBD1 (6 bases). Trimming stripped 7 bases from V and 0 bases from J, with 9 bases between. Germline assignment: CDR1 LNHDA and CDR2 SQIVND (reference sequence). This CDR3 spans 13 amino acids. The CDR3 is CASIGQSNYGYTF. The CDR3 nucleotides are TGTGCCAGTATAGGACAGTCTAACTATGGCTACACCTTC. Filled out from reference TRBV19 and TRBJ1-2, the complete variable domain reads DGGITQSPKYLFRKEGQNVTLSCEQNLNHDAMYWYRQDPGQGLRLIYYSQIVNDFQKGDIAEGYSVSREKKESFPLTVTSAQKNPTAFYLCASIGQSNYGYTFGSGTRLTVV.

As DNA, the CDR3 is TGTGCCAGCAGCGTTGGTTCAGCACAAGAGACCCAGTACTTC. Translated, it gives CASSVGSAQETQYF. V gene TRBV9 combines with J gene TRBJ2-5; no firm D call. The CDR3 loop spans 14 amino acids. V was pared by 2 bases and J by 2 bases, with 10 bases between. Per germline, CDR1 SGDLS and CDR2 YYNGEE.

The chain employs TRBV27 and TRBJ2-7; no clear D gene. CDR3 length: 17 amino acids. Germline CDR1 reads MNHEY; CDR2 reads SMNVEV (reference sequence). Trimming removed 0 bases at V and 2 bases at J, with 17 bases between. The chain's CDR3 is CASSLSPGFRAPYEQYF. CDR3 nucleotide sequence: TGTGCCAGCAGTTTATCCCCCGGATTTAGGGCCCCCTACGAGCAGTACTTC.

The gene calls are TRBV2 and TRBJ1-4; D remains ambiguous. Trimming removed 8 bases from V and 3 bases from J, with 13 bases in between. This CDR3 contains 14 residues. Germline CDR1 SNHLY, CDR2 FYNNEI. CDR3 protein: CASWERSSNEKLFF. The CDR3 DNA follows: TGTGCCAGCTGGGAACGGAGTTCTAATGAAAAACTGTTTTTT.

The chain combines TRBV27 with TRBJ2-3, with TRBD1 identical over 8 bases. The junction had 5 bases not matched to a gene; V was cut back by 2 bases and J by 4 bases. Per germline, CDR1 MNHEY and CDR2 SMNVEV (reference sequence). The CDR3 has 15 amino acids. Here the CDR3 reads CASSLRTGISDTQYF. In nucleotides, the CDR3 is TGTGCCAGCAGTTTAAGGACAGGGATCTCAGATACGCAGTATTTT.